The next 5 T cell receptor beta chains were all read from a single sample in a study of human T cells and chemical hapten exposure. Time point here: patch test 1, 2 weeks after DPC sensitization. As for treatment: therapeutic diphenylcyclopropenone sensitization with weekly scalp DPC. A single record per CDR3 protein comes from TCRdb applying MiXCR to the RACE reads. The sample lists around 380,000 distinct CDR3 sequences, about 4.4% occurring once. The specimen comprised whole blood, sampled in connection with sensitization to the hapten diphenylcyclopropenone (DPC). All receptors derive from a woman between 50 and 59 years old with alopecia areata. Some clones in this sample may be carry-over from other donors' samples.

This chain joins TRBV6-5 and TRBJ2-1; no reliable D call. The ends were cut back, 6 bases at V and 8 bases at J, with 11 bases in the middle. CDR3 length: 12 amino acids. Germline V gene sequence: CDR1 MNHEY, CDR2 SVGAGI. CDR3 residues: CASSRTPDEQFF. Written as DNA, the CDR3 is TGTGCCAGCAGCCGAACCCCTGATGAGCAGTTCTTC.

The V and J genes are TRBV28 and TRBJ2-7, with 7 bases fitting TRBD2. V lost 7 bases and J lost 4; bases outside the gene matches: 7. This CDR3 has 13 residues. Looked up from germline, CDR1 is MDHEN and CDR2 is SYDVKM. The CDR3 sequence: CASTGGTKYEQYF. The CDR3 nucleotides read TGTGCCAGCACGGGAGGCACAAAATACGAGCAGTACTTC. The variable domain in full, with the rest retrieved from reference TRBV28 and TRBJ2-7, is DVKVTQSSRYLVKRTGEKVFLECVQDMDHENMFWYRQDPGLGLRLIYFSYDVKMKEKGDIPEGYSVSREKKERFSLILESASTNQTSMYLCASTGGTKYEQYFGPGTRLTVT.

In its sample, this clonotype was seen many times. The rearrangement joins TRBV7-2 to TRBJ2-1; D is ambiguous. CDR1 SGHTA and CDR2 FQGNSA come from the germline V gene. CDR3 length: 12 amino acids. V lost 5 bases, J lost 6 bases, and 8 bases lay in between. DNA of the CDR3: TGTGCCAGCAGCCCCCCGGCCAATGAGCAGTTCTTC. This sequence encodes CASSPPANEQFF.

This clonotype showed up just a few times. The gene calls are TRBV5-4 and TRBJ2-1; 10 bases match TRBD2. The CDR3 loop spans 16 amino acids. V lost 2 bases and J lost 5; bases outside the gene matches: 7. CDR1 SGHNT and CDR2 YYREEE come from the germline V gene (reference sequence). The CDR3 sequence is CASSFGLAGEDNEQFF. CDR3 nucleotide sequence: TGTGCCAGCAGCTTCGGTCTAGCGGGGGAGGACAATGAGCAGTTCTTC.

This clonotype showed up many times. The chain links TRBV6-6 to TRBJ2-7; D gene uncertain. Trimming took 5 bases from V and 0 from J, leaving 11 bases between them. Germline V CDR1 and CDR2: MNHNY, SVGAGI (reference sequence). The CDR3 sequence is 14 residues long. The CDR3 reads CASSIRGSSYEQYF. CDR3 nucleotide sequence: TGTGCCAGCAGTATCCGAGGAAGCTCCTACGAGCAGTACTTC.